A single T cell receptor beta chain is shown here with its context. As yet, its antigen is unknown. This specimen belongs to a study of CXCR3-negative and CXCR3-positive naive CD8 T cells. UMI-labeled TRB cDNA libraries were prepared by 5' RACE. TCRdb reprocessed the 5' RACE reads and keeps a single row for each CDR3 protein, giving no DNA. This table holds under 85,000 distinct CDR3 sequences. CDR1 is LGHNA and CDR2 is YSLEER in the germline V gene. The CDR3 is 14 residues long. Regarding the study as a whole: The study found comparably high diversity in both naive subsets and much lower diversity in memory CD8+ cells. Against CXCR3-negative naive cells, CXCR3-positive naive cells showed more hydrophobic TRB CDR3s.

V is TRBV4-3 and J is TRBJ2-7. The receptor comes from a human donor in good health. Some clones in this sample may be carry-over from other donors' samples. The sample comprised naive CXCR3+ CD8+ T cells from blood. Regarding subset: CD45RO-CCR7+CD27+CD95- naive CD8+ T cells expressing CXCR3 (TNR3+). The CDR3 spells CASSQERYKYEQYF.